The rows below give T cell receptor beta chains drawn from one sample of a study of blood T cell repertoires in COVID-19. Sequencing used immunoSEQ multiplex PCR; TCRdb keeps in-frame clones, though not all of them. The data contain 90,000 or so clones, over 80% of them singletons. The source material was peripheral blood. The receptors derive from a human donor in a cohort sampled during active COVID-19. The CDR3 runs from the conserved cysteine through the conserved F or W. The D gene is left open where the match is weak. A row's size may be missing; if present it is once, few, many or a size class.

d_call: NA; v_call: TRBV2; cdr3_length: 15; clone_size: NA; j_call: TRBJ2-3; cdr3_aa: CASTELSGNTDTQYF
d_call: TRBD2; v_call: TRBV10-3; cdr3_length: 16; clone_size: NA; j_call: TRBJ2-3; cdr3_aa: CAIRGLAGSSTDTQYF
d_call: NA; v_call: TRBV11-2; cdr3_length: 14; clone_size: NA; j_call: TRBJ1-2; cdr3_aa: CASSLDGLYYGYTF
d_call: TRBD1; v_call: TRBV28; cdr3_length: 17; clone_size: few; j_call: TRBJ1-3; cdr3_aa: CASSSAPGQGTGNTIYF
d_call: TRBD2; v_call: TRBV2; cdr3_length: 18; clone_size: NA; j_call: TRBJ2-1; cdr3_aa: CASSEKGSGSPLSNEQFF
d_call: TRBD2; v_call: TRBV18; cdr3_length: 15; clone_size: NA; j_call: TRBJ2-7; cdr3_aa: CASSLGTSGTYEQYF
d_call: TRBD2; v_call: TRBV5-1; cdr3_length: 16; clone_size: NA; j_call: TRBJ2-2; cdr3_aa: CASSLLAGVNTGELFF
d_call: NA; v_call: TRBV24-1; cdr3_length: 17; clone_size: NA; j_call: TRBJ1-3; cdr3_aa: CATSDSIGTGSGNTIYF
d_call: TRBD2; v_call: TRBV6-5; cdr3_length: 13; clone_size: NA; j_call: TRBJ2-7; cdr3_aa: CASRSGTRFEQYF
d_call: TRBD1; v_call: TRBV19; cdr3_length: 16; clone_size: once; j_call: TRBJ2-7; cdr3_aa: CASSPPFGQGAYEQYF
d_call: NA; v_call: TRBV7-9; cdr3_length: 14; clone_size: NA; j_call: TRBJ2-1; cdr3_aa: CASSSAYHDNEQFF
d_call: TRBD1; v_call: TRBV7-2; cdr3_length: 15; clone_size: NA; j_call: TRBJ1-2; cdr3_aa: CASSLATTGNYGYTF
d_call: NA; v_call: TRBV11-2; cdr3_length: 14; clone_size: NA; j_call: TRBJ1-3; cdr3_aa: CASSLVTAGNTIYF
d_call: NA; v_call: TRBV28; cdr3_length: 12; clone_size: once; j_call: TRBJ1-2; cdr3_aa: CALREGALGYTF
d_call: TRBD1; v_call: TRBV3-1/TRBV3-2; cdr3_length: 17; clone_size: NA; j_call: TRBJ2-2; cdr3_aa: CASSDPLTGGNTGELFF
d_call: NA; v_call: TRBV20-1; cdr3_length: 15; clone_size: NA; j_call: TRBJ2-1; cdr3_aa: CSASGAGGPYNEQFF
d_call: TRBD2; v_call: TRBV13; cdr3_length: 18; clone_size: NA; j_call: TRBJ2-6; cdr3_aa: CARSGGGDFGAGANVLTF
d_call: NA; v_call: TRBV27; cdr3_length: 14; clone_size: NA; j_call: TRBJ2-7; cdr3_aa: CASSLLGLMNEQYF
d_call: NA; v_call: TRBV5-1; cdr3_length: 14; clone_size: NA; j_call: TRBJ2-1; cdr3_aa: CASSLEGEWNEQFF
d_call: NA; v_call: TRBV5-1; cdr3_length: 14; clone_size: once; j_call: TRBJ2-3; cdr3_aa: CASRRQEDTDTQYF
d_call: NA; v_call: TRBV4-1; cdr3_length: 14; clone_size: NA; j_call: TRBJ2-7; cdr3_aa: CASSLWDISYEQYF
d_call: TRBD2; v_call: TRBV5-1; cdr3_length: 13; clone_size: NA; j_call: TRBJ2-1; cdr3_aa: CASTGMGGNEQFF
d_call: NA; v_call: TRBV6-5; cdr3_length: 13; clone_size: NA; j_call: TRBJ1-2; cdr3_aa: CASSYSGTMGYTF
d_call: NA; v_call: TRBV7-8; cdr3_length: 15; clone_size: NA; j_call: TRBJ1-5; cdr3_aa: CASSLVGASNQPQHF
d_call: NA; v_call: TRBV9; cdr3_length: 14; clone_size: many; j_call: TRBJ1-3; cdr3_aa: CASSVGGPGNTIYF
d_call: NA; v_call: TRBV7-8; cdr3_length: 15; clone_size: NA; j_call: TRBJ1-5; cdr3_aa: CASSLETTSNQPQHF
d_call: TRBD1; v_call: TRBV7-8; cdr3_length: 14; clone_size: once; j_call: TRBJ1-1; cdr3_aa: CASSFEGALGVAFF
d_call: NA; v_call: TRBV7-9; cdr3_length: 10; clone_size: NA; j_call: TRBJ2-7; cdr3_aa: CASSHGVLYF
d_call: NA; v_call: TRBV24-1; cdr3_length: 20; clone_size: once; j_call: TRBJ2-1; cdr3_aa: CATSDIGTGEFGLAHNEQFF
d_call: NA; v_call: TRBV6-6; cdr3_length: 14; clone_size: NA; j_call: TRBJ1-1; cdr3_aa: CASITRGANTEAFF
d_call: TRBD1; v_call: TRBV14; cdr3_length: 16; clone_size: NA; j_call: TRBJ2-6; cdr3_aa: CASSRQGYPGANVLTF
d_call: TRBD1; v_call: TRBV19; cdr3_length: 13; clone_size: NA; j_call: TRBJ2-4; cdr3_aa: CATYQGAGNIQYF
d_call: NA; v_call: TRBV18; cdr3_length: 18; clone_size: NA; j_call: TRBJ2-7; cdr3_aa: CASSPYAATGPSVHEQYF
d_call: TRBD1; v_call: TRBV28; cdr3_length: 16; clone_size: NA; j_call: TRBJ1-3; cdr3_aa: CASSSASTGGGNTIYF
d_call: TRBD2; v_call: TRBV10-3; cdr3_length: 16; clone_size: once; j_call: TRBJ2-5; cdr3_aa: CAISEGIAGGPKTQYF
d_call: NA; v_call: TRBV7-9; cdr3_length: 14; clone_size: NA; j_call: TRBJ1-1; cdr3_aa: CASTRDNTMAEAFF
d_call: TRBD2; v_call: TRBV5-4; cdr3_length: 15; clone_size: NA; j_call: TRBJ2-2; cdr3_aa: CASSLPSGNTGELFF
d_call: NA; v_call: TRBV5-8; cdr3_length: 14; clone_size: NA; j_call: TRBJ1-1; cdr3_aa: CASSSDRLNTEAFF
d_call: NA; v_call: TRBV10-1; cdr3_length: 15; clone_size: NA; j_call: TRBJ2-2; cdr3_aa: CASSARLEEAGELFF
d_call: TRBD1; v_call: TRBV6-5; cdr3_length: 15; clone_size: NA; j_call: TRBJ2-7; cdr3_aa: CASSSDRVAQDEQYF
d_call: TRBD2; v_call: TRBV5-1; cdr3_length: 16; clone_size: NA; j_call: TRBJ2-3; cdr3_aa: CASSLVSLAGSDTQYF
d_call: TRBD1; v_call: TRBV27; cdr3_length: 15; clone_size: NA; j_call: TRBJ1-6; cdr3_aa: CASSLDRVWNSPLHF
d_call: NA; v_call: TRBV11-2; cdr3_length: 15; clone_size: NA; j_call: TRBJ2-7; cdr3_aa: CASSLQGLGSYEQYF
d_call: TRBD1; v_call: TRBV15; cdr3_length: 14; clone_size: NA; j_call: TRBJ2-1; cdr3_aa: CATSSRTGLNEQFF
d_call: NA; v_call: TRBV7-3; cdr3_length: 15; clone_size: NA; j_call: TRBJ2-1; cdr3_aa: CASSLTGGQNNEQFF
d_call: TRBD2; v_call: TRBV6-6; cdr3_length: 16; clone_size: NA; j_call: TRBJ2-3; cdr3_aa: CASSYSSGASTDTQYF
d_call: TRBD2; v_call: TRBV7-8; cdr3_length: 15; clone_size: NA; j_call: TRBJ2-5; cdr3_aa: CASSTRTSALRTQYF
d_call: NA; v_call: TRBV9; cdr3_length: 16; clone_size: NA; j_call: TRBJ2-2; cdr3_aa: CASSALLGPNTGELFF